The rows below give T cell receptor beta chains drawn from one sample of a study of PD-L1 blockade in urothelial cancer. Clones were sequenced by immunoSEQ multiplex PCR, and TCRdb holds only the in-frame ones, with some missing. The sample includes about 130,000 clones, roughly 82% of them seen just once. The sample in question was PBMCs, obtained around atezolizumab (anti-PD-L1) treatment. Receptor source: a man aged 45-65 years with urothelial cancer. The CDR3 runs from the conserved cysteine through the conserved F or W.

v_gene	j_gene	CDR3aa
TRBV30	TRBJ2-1	CAYNGGGSYNEQFF
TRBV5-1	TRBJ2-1	CASSLLAGEYNEQFF
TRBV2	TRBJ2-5	CASSRDRGETQYF
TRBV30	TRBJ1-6	CAWSVNNNNSPLHF
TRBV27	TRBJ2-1	CASSLRGIRSYNEQFF
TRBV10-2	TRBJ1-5	CASSPGGGHQPQHF
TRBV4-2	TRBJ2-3	CASSQDRGPTDTQYF
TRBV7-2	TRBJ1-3	CASSSQGYNTIYF
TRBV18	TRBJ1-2	CASSPGTGANYGYTF
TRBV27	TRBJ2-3	CASSFGLGQADTQYF
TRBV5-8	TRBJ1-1	CASSLYGTEAFF
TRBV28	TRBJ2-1	CASRDRGGSSYNEQFF
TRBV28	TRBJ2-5	CASRAQGGQETQYF
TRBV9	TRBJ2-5	CASSVVPPSRLVREGETQYF
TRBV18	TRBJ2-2	CASSPPGPQGNTGELFF
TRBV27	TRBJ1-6	CASSSRDRNSPLHF
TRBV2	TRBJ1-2	CARVNGTSGFGYTF
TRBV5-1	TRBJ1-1	CASSLQGPPRDEAFF
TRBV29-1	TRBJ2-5	CSSDGWGGETQYF
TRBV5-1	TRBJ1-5	CASSRGQGQPQHF
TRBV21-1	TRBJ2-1	CASSKTERGRALNEQFF
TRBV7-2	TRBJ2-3	CASSWGTTSGRFDTQYF
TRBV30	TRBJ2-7	CAWSDQGYEQYF
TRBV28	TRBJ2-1	CASRARTSGGYNEQFF
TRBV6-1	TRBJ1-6	CASSESERGFFSPLHF
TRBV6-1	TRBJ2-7	CASSEFPSGVYEQYF
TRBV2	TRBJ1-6	CASTKTQGTAYF
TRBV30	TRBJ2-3	CAWVPGLAGDTQYF
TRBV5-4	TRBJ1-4	CASSLAAGGNEKLFF
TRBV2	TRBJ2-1	CASRGSSGSWYNEQFF
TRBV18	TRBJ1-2	CASSLRQDYGYTF
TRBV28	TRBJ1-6	CASSAGTDIAALHF
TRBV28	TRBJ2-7	CASSLTARASYEQYF
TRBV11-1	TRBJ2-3	CASSHGQETDTQYF
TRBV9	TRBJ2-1	CASSRTDGDNEQFF
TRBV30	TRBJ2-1	CAWSALGSTKIF
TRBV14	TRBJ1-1	CASSLSMNTEAFF
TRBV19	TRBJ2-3	CASSNRFTDTQYF